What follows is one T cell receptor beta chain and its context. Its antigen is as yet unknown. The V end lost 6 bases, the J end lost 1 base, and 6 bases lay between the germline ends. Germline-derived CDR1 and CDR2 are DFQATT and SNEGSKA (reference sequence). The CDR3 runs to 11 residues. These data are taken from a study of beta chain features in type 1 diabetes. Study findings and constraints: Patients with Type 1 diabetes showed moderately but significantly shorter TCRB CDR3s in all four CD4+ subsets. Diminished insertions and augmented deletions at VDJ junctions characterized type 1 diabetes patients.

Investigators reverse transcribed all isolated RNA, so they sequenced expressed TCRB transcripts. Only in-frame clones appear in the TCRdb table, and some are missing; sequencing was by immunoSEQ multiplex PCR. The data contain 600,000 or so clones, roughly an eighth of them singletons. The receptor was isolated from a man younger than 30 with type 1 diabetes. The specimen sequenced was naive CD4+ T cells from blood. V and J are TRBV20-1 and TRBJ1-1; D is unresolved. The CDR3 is CSADGNTEAFF. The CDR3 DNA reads TGCAGTGCGGATGGGAACACTGAAGCTTTCTTT.